One T cell receptor (beta chain) is described in this entry. Trimming shortened V by 4 bases and J by 6 bases, and 9 bases separated the two germline ends. CDR3 size: 12 residues. CDR1 is LGHDT, CDR2 YNNKEL, per germline (reference sequence). This sample is drawn from a study of blood T cell repertoires in COVID-19. Profiling relied on immunoSEQ multiplex PCR, and the TCRdb table lists in-frame clones only, not all of them. The data hold under 50,000 clones, with about 82% observed a single time. What was sequenced was peripheral blood. This receptor was identified in an elderly man with active or convalescent COVID-19. The chain recombines TRBV3-1 (or the pseudogene TRBV3-2) with TRBJ1-1; D unresolved. CDR3 bases: TGTGCCAGCAGCCGGTCGGTTTCTGAAGCTTTCTTT. It is translated as CASSRSVSEAFF.